The 15 T cell receptor beta chains listed next were all sequenced from one sample in a study of shared clonotypes between healthy human individuals (dated by TCRdb to about 2020). CD8 naive samples were obtained by positive selection for CCR7 among CD45RO-negative cells, yielding a CD45RA+CCR7+ population from which TemRA cells were excluded. The library relied on the immunoSEQ multiplex PCR assay. TCRdb obtained this table from immuneACCESS and retained in-frame rearrangements with V and J assigned. These tables miss some clones; where compared with another copy, unresolved V genes account for less than half of the shortfall, and the remainder is unexplained. In all, the sample holds some 2,000,000 clones, and approximately 95% of those were seen once. The ten largest clones capture more than 0.95% of the sample. Sequenced material: naive CD8+ T cells sorted from blood. This sample's cell subset or site label indicates: CD45RA+CCR7+. Source of these receptors: a man between 18 and 35 years old in good health.

In nucleotides, the CDR3 is TGTGCCAGCAGCTCCGGGGCAGAGAGGGTCTTGTACTTC. Its protein product is CASSSGAERVLYF. This rearrangement joins TRBV7-9 to TRBJ2-7; the D gene could be TRBD1 or TRBD2 (5 bases each). The CDR3 length is 13 residues. Germline V gene sequence: CDR1 SEHNR, CDR2 FQNEAQ (reference sequence). V was clipped by 4 bases and J by 12 bases, with 19 bases between them. Drawing the rest from reference TRBV7-9 and TRBJ2-7, the complete variable domain is DTGVSQNPRHKITKRGQNVTFRCDPISEHNRLYWYRQTLGQGPEFLTYFQNEAQLEKSRLLSDRFSAERPKGSFSTLEIQRTEQGDSAMYLCASSSGAERVLYFGPGTRLTVT.

The chain uses TRBV11-2 and TRBJ1-1; D call uncertain. The CDR3 loop spans 11 amino acids. The germline gives CDR1 SGHAT, CDR2 FQNNGV. V was clipped by 0 bases and J by 11 bases, with 7 bases between them. The CDR3 coding sequence is TGTGCCAGCAGCTTAGATCTTGGGGCTTTCTTT. This sequence encodes CASSLDLGAFF. Supplemented by reference TRBV11-2 and TRBJ1-1, the full variable domain reads EAGVAQSPRYKIIEKRQSVAFWCNPISGHATLYWYQQILGQGPKLLIQFQNNGVVDDSQLPKDRFSAERLKGVDSTLKIQPAKLEDSAVYLCASSLDLGAFFGQGTRLTVV.

V gene TRBV27 combines with J gene TRBJ2-1; 9 bases are shared with TRBD2. Germline CDR1 MNHEY, CDR2 SMNVEV (reference sequence). The CDR3 length is 17 residues. J was trimmed by 2 bases and V by 0 bases; bases with no gene match: 5. The DNA of the CDR3 is TGTGCCAGCAGTTTATCGCTAGCGGGGATTGCCTACAATGAGCAGTTCTTC. Encoded protein: CASSLSLAGIAYNEQFF.

V and J are TRBV29-1 and TRBJ2-7; 10 nucleotides line up with TRBD1. The CDR3 extends over 16 amino acids. V gave up 0 bases and J gave up 2 bases; unmatched junction bases: 7. CDR1 and CDR2 (germline): SQVTM, ANQGSEA. CDR3 coding DNA: TGCAGCGTTGAAGAGACGAGACAGGGGGCGACCTACGAGCAGTACTTC. Translated: CSVEETRQGATYEQYF.

The chain recombines TRBV29-1 with TRBJ2-1; the match to TRBD2 covers 10 bases. The germline V gene encodes CDR1 SQVTM and CDR2 ANQGSEA. V dropped 6 bases and J dropped 5; count of bases not matched to a gene: 10. The CDR3 contains 15 residues. CDR3 region: CSVGGTSDPHNEQFF. CDR3 nucleotide sequence: TGCAGCGTGGGGGGGACTAGCGATCCCCACAATGAGCAGTTCTTC.

The chain couples TRBV13 to TRBJ2-1, with a weak D call TRBD2 (6 bases). The germline gives CDR1 PRHDT, CDR2 FYEKMQ (reference sequence). The CDR3 extends over 16 amino acids. Trimming left V 6 bases short and J 0 bases short, with 15 bases between. CDR3 residues: CASSGGEAISYNEQFF. The CDR3 region has the DNA TGTGCCAGCAGTGGCGGGGAGGCGATCTCCTACAATGAGCAGTTCTTC.

The chain employs TRBV9 and TRBJ2-7, with 7 bases lining up with TRBD2. Losses at the gene ends were 0 bases for V and 2 bases for J; bases not matched to a gene: 11. Germline V lookup: CDR1 SGDLS, CDR2 YYNGEE. The CDR3 sequence is 17 residues long. This CDR3 reads CASSVVPGKRGAYEQYF. The CDR3 DNA reads as TGTGCCAGCAGCGTAGTTCCCGGGAAGCGGGGAGCCTACGAGCAGTACTTC.

The chain uses TRBV4-3 and TRBJ1-2, with D possibly TRBD1 on 5 matching bases. CDR1 and CDR2 (germline): LGHNA, YSLEER. The CDR3 extends over 14 amino acids. V lost 1 base and J 4 bases, leaving 10 bases between the germline ends. The chain's CDR3 is CASSQGEGLYGYTF. For the CDR3, the DNA is TGCGCCAGCAGCCAAGGGGAGGGACTCTATGGCTACACCTTC.

The chain joins TRBV6-5 to TRBJ2-1; D is ambiguous. The CDR3 extends over 12 amino acids. Germline CDR1 is MNHEY and CDR2 is SVGAGI. With 6 bases removed from V and 8 bases from J, the gap between germline ends came to 11 bases. CDR3 loop: CASSQDYDEQFF. The CDR3 DNA sequence: TGTGCCAGCAGCCAGGATTACGATGAGCAGTTCTTC.

This clone was counted a single time. This rearrangement joins TRBV5-4 to TRBJ2-7; 13 nucleotides match TRBD2. The V gene end was trimmed by 2 bases and the J gene end by 5 bases; junction bases not matched to a gene: 4. This CDR3 has 15 amino acids. Germline CDR1 is SGHNT and CDR2 is YYREEE (reference sequence). Here the CDR3 DNA reads TGTGCCAGCAGCTTCGGGACTAGCGGGACGAACGAGCAGTACTTC. Amino acids: CASSFGTSGTNEQYF. The full variable domain, rest sourced from reference TRBV5-4 and TRBJ2-7, is ETGVTQSPTHLIKTRGQQVTLRCSSQSGHNTVSWYQQALGQGPQFIFQYYREEENGRGNFPPRFSGLQFPNYSSELNVNALELDDSALYLCASSFGTSGTNEQYFGPGTRLTVT.

The V call is TRBV9, the J call TRBJ2-7; 8 bases are a match to TRBD2. V lost 0 bases to trimming and J lost 0 bases; unmatched junction nucleotides: 5. CDR3 size: 16 residues. Germline assignment: CDR1 SGDLS and CDR2 YYNGEE. The CDR3 coding sequence is TGTGCCAGCAGCGTAGGGGCTAGCGGGCTCTCCTACGAGCAGTACTTC. It encodes CASSVGASGLSYEQYF.

The chain links TRBV4-1 to TRBJ2-5, with D perhaps TRBD2 (6 bases). V dropped 1 base and J dropped 2 bases, with 14 bases sitting between them. CDR3 size: 16 residues. The V gene's germline CDR1 is MGHRA and CDR2 YSYEKL. The CDR3 DNA reads as TGCGCCAGCAGCCAAGGGTCGCCTAGCGAACAAGAGACCCAGTACTTC. It translates to CASSQGSPSEQETQYF.

This chain joins TRBV11-2 and TRBJ2-1; 14 bases match TRBD2. Trimming took 5 bases from V and 6 from J; bases not matched to a gene: 9. Germline loops: CDR1 SGHAT, CDR2 FQNNGV. The CDR3 sequence is 17 residues long. Written as DNA, the CDR3 is TGTGCCAGCAGCCCAGGGACTAGCGGGAGTTACGGCAATGAGCAGTTCTTC. Protein: CASSPGTSGSYGNEQFF. The full variable domain, in which reference TRBV11-2 and TRBJ2-1 provide the parts outside the CDR3, is EAGVAQSPRYKIIEKRQSVAFWCNPISGHATLYWYQQILGQGPKLLIQFQNNGVVDDSQLPKDRFSAERLKGVDSTLKIQPAKLEDSAVYLCASSPGTSGSYGNEQFFGPGTRLTVL.

This sequence joins TRBV27 and TRBJ2-1; D not resolved. V lost 3 bases and J 2 bases, leaving 8 bases between the germline ends. Germline CDR1 reads MNHEY; CDR2 reads SMNVEV (reference sequence). The CDR3 is made up of 14 amino acids. The CDR3 loop is CASSFTATYNEQFF. CDR3 in DNA: TGTGCCAGCAGTTTCACAGCTACCTACAATGAGCAGTTCTTC.

The J gene is TRBJ2-3, the V gene TRBV27, with 9 bases identical to TRBD1. Germline CDR1 and CDR2: MNHEY and SMNVEV (reference sequence). The CDR3 runs 17 residues. V was pared by 3 bases and J by 4 bases, with 11 bases of the junction left unmatched. The CDR3 DNA is TGTGCCAGCAGTTTCGTCGCCGGGACAGGGCGCGCAGATACGCAGTATTTT. This translates into CASSFVAGTGRADTQYF.